This T cell receptor beta chain was obtained from a study of blood T cell repertoires in COVID-19. The data were produced by immunoSEQ multiplex PCR, yet TCRdb's version contains in-frame clones alone and is incomplete. The data show just under 350,000 clones, almost 90% seen once. The origin of this receptor is a woman aged 65 to 85 with COVID-19, enrolled during active disease. What was sequenced was peripheral blood.

CDR3 loop: CASMGGISPLHF. CDR3 bases: TGTGCCAGCATGGGCGGGATTTCACCCCTCCACTTT. V gene TRBV12-3 or TRBV12-4 combines with J gene TRBJ1-6, with D uncertain. Trimming removed 7 bases at V and 9 bases at J, with 10 bases between. This CDR3 contains 12 residues.